This T cell receptor beta chain is drawn from a study of T cells in Graves' hyperthyroidism and ophthalmopathy. Study results and limitations: The model made its ophthalmopathy prediction, and onset followed a median about 6 months later.

Clinical symptoms, serum thyroxine, TRAb, thyroid ultrasound and orbital computed tomography informed diagnoses. RNA transcripts yielded amplified TCR beta CDR3 regions. A first-round RT-PCR of the TCR CDR3 used the HTBI primer set. MiXCR, run by TCRdb on the multiplex PCR reads, gives a single entry per CDR3 protein. The sample yields more than 500,000 distinct CDR3 sequences, around 45% seen once. Points on this clonotype: Its antigen remains unknown.

CDR3 length: 16 amino acids. J lost 4 bases, V lost 5 bases, and 8 bases had no gene match. CDR1 and CDR2 from the germline V gene are KGHSH and LQKENI. The clonotype originates from an adult woman with Graves' disease, either hyperthyroidism or ophthalmopathy (not recorded which). V is TRBV18 and J is TRBJ1-4, with TRBD1 matching 9 bases. The sequenced sample was peripheral blood or thyroid tissue (not recorded which). The CDR3 DNA follows: TGTGCCAGCTCAAGCCGACAGGGGGGATTTAATGAAAAACTGTTTTTT. This codes for CASSSRQGGFNEKLFF.